The rows below give T cell receptor beta chains drawn from one sample of a study of T cell responses to AZD1222 COVID-19 vaccine. Profiled with immunoSEQ multiplex PCR; TCRdb holds only in-frame clones, not every one. The sample yields roughly 200,000 clones, 80% to 95% seen once. This material consisted of peripheral blood, taken 28 days after the second AZD1222 dose. The receptors were gathered from an adult who received the AZD1222 COVID-19 vaccine. CDR3s include the opening cysteine and the closing phenylalanine or tryptophan. A D gene is named only where the DNA matches it firmly. Only part of the rows carry a size: once, few, many, or a class if the clone is expanded.

V gene	D gene	clone size	J gene	CDR3 protein
TRBV7-9	-	-	TRBJ1-3	CASSLAGNTIYF
TRBV6-5	TRBD1	-	TRBJ1-2	CASSYRGQGSHGYTF
TRBV28	-	few	TRBJ2-1	CASSFSPGLGSYNEQFF
TRBV6-6	TRBD2	few	TRBJ2-7	CASSRAGGEYEQYF
TRBV28	TRBD2	-	TRBJ2-7	CASSLDYAGRLTYEQYF
TRBV28	TRBD1	-	TRBJ2-7	CASRGGDRVYEQYF
TRBV20-1	-	-	TRBJ1-5	CSASKGNQPQHF
TRBV28	TRBD1	-	TRBJ1-5	CASRPTGGLFSNQPQHF
TRBV2	-	-	TRBJ2-2	CASRVEATGELFF
TRBV5-1	-	-	TRBJ2-1	CASSSSRGGTYNEQFF
TRBV6-5	-	-	TRBJ2-1	CASSFGRGNEQFF
TRBV9	TRBD1	-	TRBJ1-3	CASSVDPWTGAGEVGDTIYF
TRBV2	TRBD2	-	TRBJ2-1	CASGEGYNEQFF
TRBV5-5	TRBD1	-	TRBJ1-1	CASTGQGWTEAFF
TRBV12-1	-	-	TRBJ1-1	CASRPGVNTEAFF
TRBV7-3	-	-	TRBJ1-1	CASSLRGDTEAFF
TRBV7-3	-	-	TRBJ1-2	CASTLPHGRIGGYTF
TRBV27	TRBD2	-	TRBJ2-1	CASSLSPTSDEQFF
TRBV6-5	-	-	TRBJ2-7	CASRTSGVEQYF
TRBV19	-	-	TRBJ1-4	CASTPEGNRGEKLFF
TRBV6-5	-	once	TRBJ1-1	CASTPGANTEAFF
TRBV6-5	TRBD1	-	TRBJ1-2	CASSHPLTGGGYTF
TRBV3-1/TRBV3-2	-	-	TRBJ2-5	CASSQDRETQYF
TRBV30	-	-	TRBJ1-4	CAWSPDLNEKLFF
TRBV7-9	-	-	TRBJ2-1	CASSLADNEQFF
TRBV5-4	-	-	TRBJ2-2	CASSFAGELFF
TRBV6-2/TRBV6-3	-	-	TRBJ2-7	CASSQRAGTTDEQYF
TRBV20-1	-	-	TRBJ1-6	CSASSAGNYNSPLHF
TRBV19	TRBD1	-	TRBJ1-5	CASSILAGGDQPQHF
TRBV14	TRBD1	-	TRBJ1-1	CASKMGQGNTEAFF
TRBV10-2	TRBD1	-	TRBJ1-1	CASGTGSMNTEAFF
TRBV28	-	-	TRBJ1-5	CASTKRAGSNQPQHF
TRBV5-4	-	once	TRBJ1-2	CASSLDPAGGYTF
TRBV5-1	TRBD2	-	TRBJ2-2	CASSLGGLAGAGGELFF
TRBV30	-	-	TRBJ2-4	CAWSTGQQNIQYF
TRBV7-6	TRBD1	-	TRBJ1-2	CASSYGQGPNYGYTF
TRBV9	-	-	TRBJ1-2	CASSRDTGYGYTF
TRBV10-3	-	few	TRBJ2-1	CAIRSIADNEQFF
TRBV6-2/TRBV6-3	-	-	TRBJ2-7	CASSSVDWPYEQYF
TRBV19	-	once	TRBJ1-5	CASNILGSNQPQHF
TRBV7-9	TRBD1	once	TRBJ1-4	CASSLAPGQGTTNEKLFF
TRBV28	-	-	TRBJ1-5	CASSDPGAMDSNQPQHF
TRBV5-4	TRBD2	-	TRBJ2-3	CASSPSGRVPDTQYF
TRBV28	-	-	TRBJ1-2	CASSPGFGYGYTF
TRBV18	-	-	TRBJ1-3	CASSPPPALSGNTIYF
TRBV6-5	-	-	TRBJ2-1	CASSYGAPTYNEQFF
TRBV5-4	-	-	TRBJ2-5	CASSPDRLVETQYF
TRBV6-6	TRBD1	-	TRBJ1-5	CASRTSGTGDYQPQHF
TRBV7-6	-	-	TRBJ1-1	CASSLVAGGDTEAFF
TRBV7-3	-	-	TRBJ2-1	CASSLGGIAYNEQFF
TRBV5-1	-	-	TRBJ2-1	CASSLAFVGGNEQFF